This TCR beta chain was identified in a study of blood T cells in healthy people across ages (dated by TCRdb to between 2014 and 2017). Describing the broader study: Template switching captured roughly one uniquely barcoded TCR beta cDNA molecule per two T cells in model experiments. Using deep sequencing normalized with unique cDNA molecular identifiers, the study measured how TCR beta repertoire diversity changes with age. The donors were divided into four age groups: young (average approximately 15 years), middle-aged (approximately 39), aged (around 67) and long-lived (82). Donors of different ages were randomly distributed across sequencing lanes to avoid experimental bias. Two additional independent replicas of 1 million unique cDNA reads from the same blood draw were analyzed for two donors (one aged 18 to 29 and one aged 80 or older).

As encoded in the germline V gene, CDR1 is LGHNT while CDR2 is FRNRAP. The CDR3 has 14 amino acids, counting the end cysteine and phenylalanine. Just CDR3 DNA is preserved here, 42 bases in frame from base 1. General study outcomes and caveats: A strong correlation was found between observed TCR beta diversity and the percentage of naive T cells measured by flow cytometry. Observed TCR beta diversity per million T cells fell roughly linearly with age, and a significant reduction was already apparent by age around 40. Compared with the aged group, the long-lived group had more naive CD4+ T cells, fewer expanded clones and increased TCR diversity, suggesting age selection. Estimates of total diversity based on one million sequenced T cells were considered lower bounds and underestimates. Conclusive comparison of naive and antigen-experienced compartments was prevented by the profiling of bulk unsorted PBMCs. Donor CMV infection status was unknown, potentially confounding age-related changes in expanded clonotypes.

This clonotype was seen more than once but under ten times. The antigen it recognizes is unknown. This may be a read error: a much more frequent sequence differs by one nucleotide. The roughly 39 donors, aged roughly 6 to 90 years, were systemically healthy Caucasian individuals from Russia. Each donor gave around 9 milliliters of peripheral blood, collected into EDTA-treated Vacutainer tubes. PBMCs were isolated by Ficoll-Paque density-gradient centrifugation, with at least 6 million obtained per sample. Total RNA was extracted from PBMCs with Trizol reagent, with at least 6 micrograms obtained per sample. Naive CD45RAhigh/CD27high T cell percentages were measured by flow cytometry on a PBMC aliquot from every donor. Library creation used 5' RACE. The sequencing machine was an Illumina HiSeq 2500. A second PCR of roughly 7 to 11 cycles was performed with a sample-barcoded 5' primer and a J-beta primer mix. A unique molecular identifier was introduced onto each TCR beta cDNA molecule by a template-switch 5' adaptor carrying 12 random nucleotides. Each sample yielded at least 2.5 million CDR3-containing paired-end reads. All of the RNA was converted into first-strand cDNA using the Mint cDNA synthesis kit, with a TRBC-specific oligonucleotide serving as the primer. Following uracil-DNA glycosylase treatment, a first 18-cycle PCR with universal primers M1SS and BC2_uni_R was performed on all cDNA. The study's processing was this. For normalization, 1 million high-quality reads were randomly selected from each sample, with every read carrying a distinct molecular identifier. Reads with shared molecular identifiers were discarded instead of being binned into consensus sequences. MiTCR, with a Q25 quality threshold and the strictest error-elimination algorithm, was used for CDR3 identification, clonotype clustering and error correction. Lower-bound total TCR beta diversity was estimated with a nonparametric unseen species model using Euler transformation. TCRdb redid the processing of the public reads, applying fastp at Q25 and MiXCR, and retained in-frame beta chains. Here each entry gathers all rows of one CDR3 protein and keeps the most common genes and DNA. TCRdb, not the authors, supplied the V and J calls. In all, the sample holds approximately 690,000 distinct CDR3 sequences, and around 43% of those were seen once. 25% to 30% of the sample comes from the top ten.

Recombination connected TRBV12-5 to TRBJ2-5, with the identity of the D gene unclear. The better agreement between TRBJ2-1 and the DNA end casts doubt on the J call. The source of this sequence is an elderly man in good health. The sample was blood. The encoded CDR3 is CASGSHETQETQFF. The base sequence is TGTGCTAGTGGTTCCCACGAGACCCAAGAGACCCAGTTCTTC.